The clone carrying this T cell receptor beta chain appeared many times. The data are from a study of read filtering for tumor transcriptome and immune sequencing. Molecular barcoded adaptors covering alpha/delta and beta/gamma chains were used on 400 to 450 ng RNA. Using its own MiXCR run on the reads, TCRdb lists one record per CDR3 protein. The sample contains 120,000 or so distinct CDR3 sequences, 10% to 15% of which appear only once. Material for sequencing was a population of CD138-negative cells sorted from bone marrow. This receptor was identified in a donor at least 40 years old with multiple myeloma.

The DNA of the CDR3 is TGTGCCAGCAGCCCATCCCAGGCTAACAATGAGCAGTTCTTC. Amino acids: CASSPSQANNEQFF. V and J are TRBV7-2 and TRBJ2-1; no reliable D call. CDR1 and CDR2 from the germline V gene are SGHTA and FQGNSA. The CDR3 is made up of 14 amino acids. The V gene lost 5 bases and the J gene lost 5 bases, with 13 bases spanning the gap.